The T cell receptor (beta chain) described here comes from a study of blood T cell repertoires in COVID-19. About the study: There were acute and convalescent COVID-19 samples, and they came from the United States, Italy and Spain. Sample material is recorded as cDNA or gDNA derived from T cells, B-cell-depleted T cells, or PBMCs.

Generated by immunoSEQ multiplex PCR, the TCRdb table keeps only in-frame clones and is missing some. The sample contains 290,000 or so clones, 86% of which appear only once. Trimming stripped 0 bases from V and 9 bases from J, with 9 bases between. This CDR3 region has 13 residues. The germline V gene has CDR1 MGHRA and CDR2 YSYEKL. Clinical histories supplied by participants themselves formed the basis of cohort assignment. Two negative PCRs, clearance, or symptom resolution characterized the recovered Cohort 3 donors. What was sequenced was PBMCs or T cells enriched from blood (not recorded which). The receptor was derived from a woman aged 18 to 35 who had recovered from COVID-19. The V call is TRBV4-1, the J call TRBJ2-1; D remains unclear. The CDR3 spells CASSQDTVGEQFF. The CDR3 DNA is TGCGCCAGCAGCCAAGATACGGTTGGTGAGCAGTTCTTC.